The 13 T cell receptor beta chains below come from one sample, sequenced in a study of T-cell reconstitution after alpha-beta-depleted transplantation in children. Unique molecular identifiers were incorporated when the TCRbeta library was constructed. TCRdb re-called the PCR reads through MiXCR, storing one row per CDR3 protein. The sample includes about 540,000 distinct CDR3 sequences, around 20% of them seen just once. The specimen comprised PBMCs from the stem cell graft donor, sampled from the stem cell graft. These receptors originate from a human donor who donated a stem cell graft to a child with acute lymphoblastic leukemia.

This clonotype appeared a few times. The gene calls are TRBV5-1 and TRBJ2-1; D remains unclear. V was shortened by 3 bases and J by 4 bases, with 14 bases between the two germline ends. CDR1 is SGHRS and CDR2 is YFSETQ in the germline V gene. The CDR3 contains 15 residues. The CDR3 DNA is TGCGCCAGCAGCTCGACGAGAGACTTTTACAATGAGCAGTTCTTC. It translates to CASSSTRDFYNEQFF.

In this sample, this clonotype turned up a few times. The V gene is TRBV28, the J gene TRBJ1-2; D gene ambiguous. Trimming shortened V by 5 bases and J by 3 bases, and 7 bases separated the two germline ends. The CDR3 totals 12 residues. Germline V gene lookup returns CDR1 MDHEN and CDR2 SYDVKM. The chain's CDR3 is CASSVADYGYTF. The DNA for the CDR3 is TGTGCCAGCAGTGTCGCAGACTATGGCTACACCTTC.

This clonotype was counted a few times. The chain carries TRBV7-6 and TRBJ2-5; 7 bases line up with TRBD1. Trimming took 0 bases from V and 2 from J; bases not matched to a gene: 6. Looked up from germline, CDR1 is SGHVS and CDR2 is FNYEAQ. There are 16 residues in the CDR3. CDR3 in amino acids: CASSLALGTEQETQYF. CDR3 nucleotides: TGTGCCAGCAGCTTAGCGCTTGGGACAGAACAAGAGACCCAGTACTTC. The whole variable domain, filled in from reference TRBV7-6 and TRBJ2-5, reads GAGVSQSPRYKVTKRGQDVALRCDPISGHVSLYWYRQALGQGPEFLTYFNYEAQQDKSGLPNDRFSAERPEGSISTLTIQRTEQRDSAMYRCASSLALGTEQETQYFGPGTRLLVL.

This clonotype was seen a handful of times. The gene calls are TRBV7-9 and TRBJ2-3; 12 positions agree with TRBD2. CDR1 and CDR2 (germline): SEHNR, FQNEAQ (reference sequence). This CDR3 has 15 residues. The V and J ends lost 8 bases and 4 bases, in that order; junction bases with no gene match: 7. The CDR3 spells CASLPGLAGPDTQYF. The CDR3 nucleotides read TGTGCCAGCTTACCAGGACTAGCGGGGCCAGATACGCAGTATTTT.

The chain joins TRBV5-1 to TRBJ2-6; no reliable D call. Germline V gene lookup returns CDR1 SGHRS and CDR2 YFSETQ. Trimming removed 0 bases at V and 0 bases at J, with 7 bases between. The CDR3 covers 16 residues. The CDR3 is CASSLARISGANVLTF. DNA of the CDR3: TGCGCCAGCAGCTTGGCCCGGATCTCTGGGGCCAACGTCCTGACTTTC.

The V gene is TRBV5-1, the J gene TRBJ2-7, with a weak D call TRBD1 (6 bases). Looked up from germline, CDR1 is SGHRS and CDR2 is YFSETQ. Trimming removed 4 bases at V and 0 bases at J, with 14 bases between. The CDR3 is made up of 15 amino acids. The CDR3 DNA follows: TGCGCCAGCAGCCCCTCCGACAGGAGCTCCTACGAGCAGTACTTC. Residues: CASSPSDRSSYEQYF.

The sample holds a few counts of this clonotype. The chain uses TRBV6-2 or TRBV6-3 and TRBJ2-1, with D tentatively TRBD2 (6 bases). The CDR3 runs 15 residues. Germline values: CDR1 MNHEY, CDR2 SVGEGT. V lost 8 bases to trimming and J lost 9 bases, with 23 bases between them. CDR3 loop: CASAELEDYRTEQFF. For the CDR3, the DNA is TGTGCCAGCGCCGAGTTAGAGGACTATCGCACTGAGCAGTTCTTC.

V usage is TRBV24-1 and J usage is TRBJ2-2, with D perhaps TRBD1 or TRBD2 (5 bases each). The CDR3 is 13 amino acids. Trimming cost V 7 bases and J 5 bases, with 10 bases left between them. Germline V CDR1 and CDR2: KGHDR, SFDVKD. Here the CDR3 reads CATSGDPTGELFF. The CDR3 nucleotides read TGTGCCACCAGCGGGGACCCAACCGGGGAGCTGTTTTTT.

CDR3 sequence (DNA): TGTGCCAGCGCGGAGGGGACAGGGCGTAATTCACCCCTCCACTTT. As protein: CASAEGTGRNSPLHF. This chain uses TRBV6-1 with TRBJ1-6; 9 bases are shared with TRBD1. The CDR3 is 15 amino acids. V gave up 8 bases and J gave up 6 bases; unmatched junction bases: 8. Germline-derived CDR1 and CDR2 are MNHNS and SASEGT.

This chain uses TRBV27 with TRBJ1-5; D ambiguous. The germline gives CDR1 MNHEY, CDR2 SMNVEV (reference sequence). The CDR3 is made up of 12 amino acids. Trimming took 4 bases from V and 9 from J, leaving 10 bases between them. The CDR3 loop is CASSSTSWPQHF. The CDR3 DNA sequence: TGTGCCAGCAGTTCGACTTCATGGCCCCAGCATTTT.

The chain employs TRBV20-1 and TRBJ2-5; 11 positions agree with TRBD1. There are 18 residues in the CDR3. CDR1 DFQATT and CDR2 SNEGSKA come from the germline V gene (reference sequence). With 7 bases clipped from V and 3 bases from J, the junction kept 19 bases outside the gene matches. The DNA for the CDR3 is TGCAGTGTTGCCGGGACAGGGGGTTTCGGAGGGCCCGAAGAGACCCAGTACTTC. Its protein product is CSVAGTGGFGGPEETQYF.

The chain uses TRBV7-4 and TRBJ2-7; 10 nucleotides line up with TRBD2. Germline assignment: CDR1 SGHVT and CDR2 SQSDAQ. V shed 2 bases and J 5 bases; nucleotides not matched to a gene: 9. The CDR3 is 16 residues long. The CDR3 protein is CASSLKLTSGCNEQYF. The CDR3 coding sequence is TGTGCCAGCAGCTTAAAATTGACTAGCGGGTGCAACGAGCAGTACTTC.

The DNA of the CDR3 is TGTGCCAGCAGTGTGATCTATGAGGGCTACACCTTC. Translation: CASSVIYEGYTF. This chain joins TRBV12-3 or TRBV12-4 and TRBJ1-2; no clear D. V was trimmed by 5 bases and J by 8 bases, leaving 12 bases between them. The CDR3 is 12 residues long.